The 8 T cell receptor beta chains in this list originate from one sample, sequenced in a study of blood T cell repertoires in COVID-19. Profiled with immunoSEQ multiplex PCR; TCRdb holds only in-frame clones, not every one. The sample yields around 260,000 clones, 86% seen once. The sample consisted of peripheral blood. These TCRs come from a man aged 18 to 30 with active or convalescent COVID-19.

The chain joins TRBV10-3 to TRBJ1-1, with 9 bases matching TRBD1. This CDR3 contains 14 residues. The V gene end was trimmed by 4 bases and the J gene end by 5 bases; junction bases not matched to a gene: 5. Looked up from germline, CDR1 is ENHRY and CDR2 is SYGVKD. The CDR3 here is CAISGAGQGTEAFF. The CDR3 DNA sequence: TGTGCCATCAGTGGGGCGGGACAGGGTACTGAAGCTTTCTTT.

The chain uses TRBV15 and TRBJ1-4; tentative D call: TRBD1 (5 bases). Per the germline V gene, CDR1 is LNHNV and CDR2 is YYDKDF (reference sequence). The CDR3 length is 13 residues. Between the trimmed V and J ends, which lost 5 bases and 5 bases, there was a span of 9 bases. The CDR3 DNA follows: TGTGCCACCAGCCGGGGGGTAAATGAAAAACTGTTTTTT. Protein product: CATSRGVNEKLFF.

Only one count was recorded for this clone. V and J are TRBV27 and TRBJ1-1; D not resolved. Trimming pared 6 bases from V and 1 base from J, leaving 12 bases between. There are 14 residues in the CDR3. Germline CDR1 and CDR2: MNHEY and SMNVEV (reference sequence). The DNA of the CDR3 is TGTGCCAGCAGCTTGACAACCACGAACACTGAAGCTTTCTTT. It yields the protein CASSLTTTNTEAFF.

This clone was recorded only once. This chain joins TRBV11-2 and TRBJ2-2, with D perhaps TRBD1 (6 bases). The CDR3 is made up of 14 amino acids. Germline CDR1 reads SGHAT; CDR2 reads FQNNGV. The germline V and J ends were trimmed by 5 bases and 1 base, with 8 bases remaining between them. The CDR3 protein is CASSETGNTGELFF. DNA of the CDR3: TGTGCCAGCAGCGAGACAGGGAACACCGGGGAGCTGTTTTTT.

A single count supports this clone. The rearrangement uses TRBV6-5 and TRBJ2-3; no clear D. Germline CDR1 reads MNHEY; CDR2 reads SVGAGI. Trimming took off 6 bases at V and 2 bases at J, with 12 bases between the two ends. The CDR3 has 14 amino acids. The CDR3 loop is CASSRNTFTDTQYF. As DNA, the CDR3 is TGTGCCAGCAGCCGCAACACCTTCACAGATACGCAGTATTTT.

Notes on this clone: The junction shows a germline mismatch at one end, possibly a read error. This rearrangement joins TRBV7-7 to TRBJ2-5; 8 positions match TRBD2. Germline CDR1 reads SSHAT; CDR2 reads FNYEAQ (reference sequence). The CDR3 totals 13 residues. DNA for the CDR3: TGTGCTAGCAGCTTGCGGGAGGAAGAGACCCAGTACTTC. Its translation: CASSLREEETQYF.

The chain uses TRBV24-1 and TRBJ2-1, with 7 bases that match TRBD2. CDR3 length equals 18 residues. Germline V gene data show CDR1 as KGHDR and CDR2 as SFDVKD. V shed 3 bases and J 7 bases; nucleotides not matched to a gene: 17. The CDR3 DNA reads TGTGCCACCAGTGATCCCGTCCCCGGGAACGCGGGAGCTAATGAGCAGTTCTTC. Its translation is CATSDPVPGNAGANEQFF.

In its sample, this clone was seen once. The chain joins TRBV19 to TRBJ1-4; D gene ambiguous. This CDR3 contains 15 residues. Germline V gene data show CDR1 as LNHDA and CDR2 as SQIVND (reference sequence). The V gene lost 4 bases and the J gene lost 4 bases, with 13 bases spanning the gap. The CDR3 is CASSTGKGNNEKLFF. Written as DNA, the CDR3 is TGTGCCAGTAGTACGGGGAAAGGAAATAATGAAAAACTGTTTTTT.